A single sample gave rise to the 13 T cell receptor beta chains below, sequenced in a study of regulatory T cells in long-lasting Graves disease. Relying on iRepertoire HTBI primers and Arm-PCR of CDR3 regions, the team built TCR beta libraries. TCRdb used MiXCR to reprocess the multiplex PCR reads, holding one entry per CDR3 protein. The sample has roughly 380,000 distinct CDR3 sequences, around 15% seen once. Time point meaning: newly diagnosed GD, antithyroid drugs for less than 3 months. RNA from PBMCs was the source of the TCR library. This sample comprised peripheral blood mononuclear cells (PBMCs), obtained at new diagnosis, from a patient treated with antithyroid drugs. These receptors were obtained from a female donor with Graves disease.

This clonotype was counted ten times or more. This chain uses TRBV12-3 or TRBV12-4 with TRBJ2-2; the match to TRBD2 covers 15 bases. The trim removed 6 bases at V and 4 bases at J, leaving 9 bases unmatched. This CDR3 comprises 18 residues. The CDR3, as DNA: TGTGCCAGCAGACTTACACGGACTAGCGGGAGGGCCACCGGGGAGCTGTTTTTT. This sequence encodes CASRLTRTSGRATGELFF.

This clonotype was counted many times. The rearrangement joins TRBV14 to TRBJ1-4; 11 nucleotides line up with TRBD1. Germline CDR1 and CDR2: SGHDN and FVKESK. The CDR3 sequence is 17 residues long. V lost 5 bases to trimming and J lost 2 bases; unmatched junction nucleotides: 7. This chain's CDR3 is CASSCRDRGTTNEKLFF. As DNA, the CDR3 is TGTGCCAGCAGCTGCCGGGACAGGGGGACTACTAATGAAAAACTGTTTTTT.

This clonotype has at least ten counts. The J gene is TRBJ1-1, the V gene TRBV27; D is ambiguous. Germline CDR1 reads MNHEY; CDR2 reads SMNVEV (reference sequence). The V end lost 2 bases, the J end lost 0 bases, and 4 bases lay between the germline ends. The CDR3 contains 13 residues. CDR3 residues: CASSLDVNTEAFF. In DNA, the CDR3 is TGTGCCAGCAGTTTAGATGTGAACACTGAAGCTTTCTTT.

This clonotype was observed many times. The chain couples TRBV5-1 to TRBJ2-1; perhaps TRBD2 as D (5 bases). Trimming took 0 bases from V and 0 from J, leaving 31 bases between them. Germline V gene data show CDR1 as SGHRS and CDR2 as YFSETQ. The CDR3 has 23 amino acids. The CDR3 DNA sequence: TGCGCCAGCAGCTTGGCCCGTCGGTGGAAGCGGCCTCGCCGCTTTAGCTCCTACAATGAGCAGTTCTTC. Translating gives CASSLARRWKRPRRFSSYNEQFF. Based on the CDR3 plus reference TRBV5-1 and TRBJ2-1, the full variable domain is KAGVTQTPRYLIKTRGQQVTLSCSPISGHRSVSWYQQTPGQGLQFLFEYFSETQRNKGNFPGRFSGRQFSNSRSEMNVSTLELGDSALYLCASSLARRWKRPRRFSSYNEQFFGPGTRLTVL.

CDR3 residues: CASSLMGAPRSSYNEQFF. The CDR3 bases are TGTGCCAGCAGCTTAATGGGTGCGCCGAGGAGCTCCTACAATGAGCAGTTCTTC. The chain combines TRBV11-2 with TRBJ2-1; no clear D gene. Germline V gives CDR1 SGHAT, CDR2 FQNNGV. V was pared by 2 bases and J by 0 bases, with 17 bases between. The CDR3 length is 18 residues. Using reference TRBV11-2 and TRBJ2-1 for the parts outside the CDR3, the full variable domain is EAGVAQSPRYKIIEKRQSVAFWCNPISGHATLYWYQQILGQGPKLLIQFQNNGVVDDSQLPKDRFSAERLKGVDSTLKIQPAKLEDSAVYLCASSLMGAPRSSYNEQFFGPGTRLTVL.

J is TRBJ2-2 and V is TRBV7-2; TRBD2 aligns across 11 bases. CDR3 length equals 20 residues. Germline values: CDR1 SGHTA, CDR2 FQGNSA. After removal of 3 bases from V and 4 bases from J, the junction contained 16 bases not matched to a gene. CDR3 in DNA: TGTGCCAGCAGCTTCCGACCGGACATAGCGGGAGGGCGTCCCACCGGGGAGCTGTTTTTT. Amino acid sequence: CASSFRPDIAGGRPTGELFF.

This clonotype has a count of ten or more. The CDR3 sequence: CASSGRDTEAFF. In DNA form, the CDR3 reads TGTGCCAGCAGTGGGAGGGACACTGAAGCTTTCTTT. V usage is TRBV2 and J usage is TRBJ1-1; D remains unclear. Germline V gives CDR1 SNHLY, CDR2 FYNNEI. This CDR3 region has 12 residues. Trimming shortened V by 4 bases and J by 3 bases, and 6 bases separated the two germline ends.

Many counts were recorded for this clonotype. This chain joins TRBV12-3 or TRBV12-4 and TRBJ1-1, with 7 bases matching TRBD1. The trim removed 3 bases at V and 1 base at J, leaving 2 bases unmatched. CDR3 size: 14 residues. In DNA, the CDR3 is TGTGCCAGCAGTTTTAGGGACAGGAACACTGAAGCTTTCTTT. Translation: CASSFRDRNTEAFF.

This clonotype has at least ten counts. The chain carries TRBV27 and TRBJ1-4; 7 bases agree with TRBD1. The CDR3 runs 14 residues. Trimming removed 6 bases from V and 5 bases from J; junction bases left unmatched: 6. Germline lookup yields CDR1 MNHEY and CDR2 SMNVEV (reference sequence). The CDR3 spells CASSTGQWNEKLFF. The CDR3 DNA is TGTGCCAGCAGCACGGGACAGTGGAATGAAAAACTGTTTTTT.

This clonotype was detected many times. The CDR3 DNA follows: TGTGCCAGCAGCCAGGGGGGTCGACAAGGGTCTTCCGAGCAGTACTTC. As protein: CASSQGGRQGSSEQYF. The V and J genes are TRBV7-8 and TRBJ2-7, with D perhaps matching TRBD1 (7 bases). Germline loops: CDR1 SGHVS, CDR2 FQNEAQ. The CDR3 covers 16 residues. Trimming pared 5 bases from V and 6 bases from J, leaving 23 bases between.

This clonotype was seen at least ten times. The chain is built from TRBV20-1 and TRBJ2-7; the match to TRBD2 covers 12 bases. The V segment lost 3 bases and the J segment 5 bases; nucleotides outside the gene matches: 8. The CDR3 runs to 15 residues. Germline CDR1 DFQATT, CDR2 SNEGSKA (reference sequence). The CDR3 bases are TGCAGTGCTAGGGGAGCGGGACTAGCGGGCAACGAGCAGTACTTC. It translates to CSARGAGLAGNEQYF.

This clonotype was recorded at least ten times. This rearrangement joins TRBV12-3 or TRBV12-4 to TRBJ1-1; 9 bases match TRBD1. V lost 6 bases to trimming and J lost 4 bases; unmatched junction nucleotides: 9. This CDR3 spans 15 amino acids. DNA of the CDR3: TGTGCCAGCAGCCAAAGACAGGGGGGAACCACTGAAGCTTTCTTT. It specifies CASSQRQGGTTEAFF.

DNA for the CDR3: TGTGCCAGCGGACCAGGACTAGCGGCCAATGAGCAGTTCTTC. Translation: CASGPGLAANEQFF. The chain links TRBV9 to TRBJ2-1; 10 bases fit TRBD2. With 7 bases clipped from V and 6 bases from J, the junction kept 7 bases outside the gene matches. The CDR3 runs 14 residues. Germline V gives CDR1 SGDLS, CDR2 YYNGEE. Supplemented by reference TRBV9 and TRBJ2-1, the full variable domain reads DSGVTQTPKHLITATGQRVTLRCSPRSGDLSVYWYQQSLDQGLQFLIQYYNGEERAKGNILERFSAQQFPDLHSELNLSSLELGDSALYFCASGPGLAANEQFFGPGTRLTVL.